This T cell receptor beta chain appears in the sequencing data of a study of cytomegalovirus exposure and HLA in healthy donors. Primers included in the PCR were 60 Vbeta and 13 Jbeta primers. TCRdb keeps only in-frame clones here, not all; method: immunoSEQ multiplex PCR. Here the sample spans around 130,000 clones, 60% to 75% being singletons. At collection, donors were nominally healthy, but unrecorded immune exposures were probable. CDR1 and CDR2 (germline): MDHEN, SYDVKM. There are 16 residues in the CDR3. V was pared by 4 bases and J by 0 bases, with 16 bases between. Overall study results and limits: Rare TCR sequences dominated, though some public TCRs recurred in many donors.

As regards this clone: Its antigen is not known.

The sequenced sample was PBMCs. This chain joins TRBV28 and TRBJ2-7; D is possibly TRBD2 (6 bases). The origin of this receptor is a woman in her 40s in good health and CMV-seropositive. This CDR3 is CASSSISGLPSYEQYF. The CDR3 bases are TGTGCCAGCAGTTCAATTAGCGGCCTTCCCTCCTACGAGCAGTACTTC.